This T cell receptor (beta chain) was sequenced for a study of blood T cell repertoires in COVID-19. Overall study context: Both acute and convalescent COVID-19 samples were obtained from the United States, Italy and Spain.

V lost 10 bases, J lost 6 bases, and 4 bases stayed unmatched. Germline V gene lookup returns CDR1 MDHEN and CDR2 SYDVKM. The CDR3 has 12 residues. Repertoires were generated with immunoSEQ multiplex PCR, while TCRdb's copy carries only in-frame clones and drops some. This sample yields 30,000 to 45,000 clones, of which roughly nine tenths are seen a single time; roughly 19% belongs to the top ten. This TCR was recovered from a man between 65 and 85 years old with acute or convalescent COVID-19. This chain connects TRBV28 to TRBJ2-2; TRBD2 matches 8 bases. What was sequenced was peripheral blood. The CDR3 sequence: CATGGDAGELFF. CDR3 DNA: TGTGCCACCGGGGGGGACGCCGGGGAGCTGTTTTTT.